The 18 T cell receptor beta chains below were found in one sample sequenced in a study of T-cell reconstitution after alpha-beta-depleted transplantation in children. Preparation of the TCRbeta library was carried out with unique molecular identifiers. TCRdb processed the PCR reads anew with MiXCR; each CDR3 protein has one entry. The table lists 440,000 or so distinct CDR3 sequences, about 40% of them singletons. Sequences were derived from PBMCs, sampled before TCRalphabeta/CD19-depleted stem cell transplant. All receptors come from a girl aged 2 to 9 with aplastic anemia, due to receive a stem cell transplant.

This chain uses TRBV19 with TRBJ2-2; possibly TRBD1 for D (5 bases). Germline loops: CDR1 LNHDA, CDR2 SQIVND (reference sequence). The CDR3 runs to 13 residues. The germline V and J ends were trimmed by 6 bases and 6 bases, with 11 bases remaining between them. The CDR3 protein is CASRNQGSGELFF. CDR3 bases: TGTGCCAGTAGAAATCAGGGTTCCGGGGAGCTGTTTTTT.

The rearrangement uses TRBV7-3 and TRBJ2-1; D is perhaps TRBD2 (5 bases). V lost 5 bases to trimming and J lost 2 bases, with 13 bases between them. The CDR3 extends over 15 amino acids. Germline V gene data show CDR1 as SGHTA and CDR2 as FQGTGA. The CDR3 protein is CASSPTGTTYNEQFF. The CDR3 DNA sequence: TGTGCCAGCAGCCCTACGGGAACGACCTACAATGAGCAGTTCTTC.

This clonotype has ten or more counts. V usage is TRBV12-3 or TRBV12-4 and J usage is TRBJ2-1, with 8 bases lining up with TRBD2. V trimming: 5 bases; J trimming: 2 bases; junction bases outside the gene matches: 5. The CDR3 is 15 amino acids. Here the CDR3 reads CASSQAGVTYNEQFF. The DNA of the CDR3 is TGTGCCAGCAGTCAAGCGGGAGTGACCTACAATGAGCAGTTCTTC.

This chain uses TRBV7-9 with TRBJ1-2; D gene unclear. Trimming stripped 5 bases from V and 8 bases from J, with 12 bases between. The CDR3 sequence is 12 residues long. The germline gives CDR1 SEHNR, CDR2 FQNEAQ (reference sequence). The CDR3 protein is CASSSLVAGYTF. The CDR3, as DNA: TGTGCCAGCAGCAGCCTCGTTGCAGGCTACACCTTC.

The chain uses TRBV24-1 and TRBJ2-2; D gene unclear. Germline CDR1 and CDR2: KGHDR and SFDVKD. V was shortened by 9 bases and J by 0 bases, with 10 bases between the two germline ends. The CDR3 extends over 14 amino acids. In DNA, the CDR3 is TGTGCCACCTCTAAAATCCCGAACACCGGGGAGCTGTTTTTT. It specifies CATSKIPNTGELFF.

Notes on this clonotype: Compared with germline, one end of the junction differs, possibly owing to a read error. The chain joins TRBV29-1 to TRBJ1-2, with D possibly matching TRBD1 (5 bases). The CDR3 has 12 residues. Germline V gene lookup returns CDR1 SQVTM and CDR2 ANQGSEA. CDR3 coding DNA: TGCAGCGGTGGGGACGGTAACTATGACTACACCTTC. As protein: CSGGDGNYDYTF.

V and J are TRBV5-1 and TRBJ2-1; 8 bases match TRBD2. This CDR3 is 17 amino acids long. The germline gives CDR1 SGHRS, CDR2 YFSETQ. Losses at the gene ends were 0 bases for V and 2 bases for J; bases not matched to a gene: 7. This CDR3 reads CASSLEPSAGAYNEQFF. The CDR3, as DNA: TGCGCCAGCAGCTTGGAACCCTCAGCGGGGGCCTACAATGAGCAGTTCTTC.

This clonotype appeared once. The rearrangement links TRBV5-1 to TRBJ1-2; 7 nucleotides line up with TRBD1. V trimming: 4 bases; J trimming: 4 bases; junction bases outside the gene matches: 10. CDR3 length equals 15 residues. The germline V gene has CDR1 SGHRS and CDR2 YFSETQ. The CDR3 bases are TGCGCCAGCAGCCGAGAGGCACAGGGGACCTATGGCTACACCTTC. Amino acid sequence: CASSREAQGTYGYTF.

V is TRBV6-5 and J is TRBJ1-1, with D perhaps TRBD1 (6 bases). V lost 0 bases, J lost 4 bases, and 15 bases lay in between. The CDR3 spans 16 residues. CDR1 and CDR2 from the germline V gene are MNHEY and SVGAGI. The CDR3 protein is CASSYSNTGLGTEAFF. The CDR3, as DNA: TGTGCCAGCAGTTACTCGAATACAGGGCTGGGCACTGAAGCTTTCTTT.

The V call is TRBV5-1, the J call TRBJ2-1; D is perhaps TRBD2 (5 bases). The CDR3 is 14 amino acids. V was clipped by 0 bases and J by 5 bases, with 9 bases between them. Looked up from germline, CDR1 is SGHRS and CDR2 is YFSETQ. The chain's CDR3 is CASSLDPLDNEQFF. The CDR3 nucleotides are TGCGCCAGCAGCTTGGATCCACTAGACAATGAGCAGTTCTTC.

The genes are TRBV6-1 and TRBJ1-5; D gene ambiguous. V was clipped by 6 bases and J by 1 base, with 13 bases between them. Per germline, CDR1 MNHNS and CDR2 SASEGT. The CDR3 is 15 residues long. Written as DNA, the CDR3 is TGTGCCAGCAGACAAGGGTCCGGCAGCAATCAGCCCCAGCATTTT. Its translation is CASRQGSGSNQPQHF.

This clonotype has at least ten counts. V gene TRBV5-1 combines with J gene TRBJ2-7; TRBD2 matches at 13 bases. V lost 4 bases, J lost 2 bases, and 15 bases stayed unmatched. The length of the CDR3 is 19 residues. Germline V gives CDR1 SGHRS, CDR2 YFSETQ. CDR3 region: CASSMGLAGTADVTYEQYF. Here the CDR3 DNA reads TGCGCCAGCAGCATGGGACTAGCGGGAACCGCGGATGTTACCTACGAGCAGTACTTC.

At least ten counts were recorded for this clonotype. This chain joins TRBV4-2 and TRBJ2-1; no clear D gene. This CDR3 has 17 residues. Germline V CDR1 and CDR2: LGHNA, YNFKEQ. V lost 0 bases and J 2 bases, leaving 14 bases between the germline ends. CDR3 coding DNA: TGTGCCAGCAGCCAAGATCTCGACGGGCTCCCCTACAATGAGCAGTTCTTC. Its translation is CASSQDLDGLPYNEQFF.

This clonotype has just one count. The J gene is TRBJ2-6, the V gene TRBV5-4; the match to TRBD1 covers 10 bases. CDR1 and CDR2 from the germline V gene are SGHNT and YYREEE (reference sequence). This CDR3 comprises 19 residues. Losses at the gene ends were 0 bases for V and 2 bases for J; bases not matched to a gene: 8. CDR3 sequence reads: CASSLGGTGVRTGANVLTF. The CDR3 coding sequence is TGTGCCAGCAGCTTGGGGGGGACAGGGGTCCGGACTGGGGCCAACGTCCTGACTTTC.

The V gene is TRBV12-3 or TRBV12-4, the J gene TRBJ2-7, with a tentative D call TRBD2 (6 bases). V gave up 4 bases and J gave up 6 bases, with 10 bases separating them. The CDR3 is 12 residues long. DNA of the CDR3: TGTGCCAGCAGTTGGGGGGTCCGCGAGCAGTACTTC. Residues: CASSWGVREQYF.

The chain carries TRBV29-1 and TRBJ2-4; D is undetermined. The CDR3 totals 13 residues. V lost 5 bases, J lost 8 bases, and 16 bases lay in between. Germline CDR1 SQVTM, CDR2 ANQGSEA. The CDR3, as DNA: TGCAGCGTTAAGGGCGCTAGTGAAGACATTCAGTACTTC. As protein: CSVKGASEDIQYF. The whole variable domain, filled in from reference TRBV29-1 and TRBJ2-4, reads SAVISQKPSRDICQRGTSLTIQCQVDSQVTMMFWYRQQPGQSLTLIATANQGSEATYESGFVIDKFPISRPNLTFSTLTVSNMSPEDSSIYLCSVKGASEDIQYFGAGTRLSVL.

The chain links TRBV20-1 to TRBJ2-3; D remains unclear. The CDR3 has 15 amino acids. From germline, CDR1 is DFQATT and CDR2 SNEGSKA (reference sequence). V lost 0 bases and J 5 bases, leaving 15 bases between the germline ends. The CDR3 sequence is CSARDPSRGRDTQYF. In nucleotides, the CDR3 is TGCAGTGCTAGAGATCCGTCCCGAGGTCGAGATACGCAGTATTTT.

V and J are TRBV2 and TRBJ2-7; 11 bases fit TRBD1. This CDR3 is built from 15 residues. The trim removed 6 bases at V and 4 bases at J, leaving 8 bases unmatched. CDR1 is SNHLY and CDR2 is FYNNEI in the germline V gene. This CDR3 reads CASSVFGTGGYEQYF. The CDR3 DNA reads TGTGCCAGCAGCGTCTTCGGGACAGGGGGGTACGAGCAGTACTTC.